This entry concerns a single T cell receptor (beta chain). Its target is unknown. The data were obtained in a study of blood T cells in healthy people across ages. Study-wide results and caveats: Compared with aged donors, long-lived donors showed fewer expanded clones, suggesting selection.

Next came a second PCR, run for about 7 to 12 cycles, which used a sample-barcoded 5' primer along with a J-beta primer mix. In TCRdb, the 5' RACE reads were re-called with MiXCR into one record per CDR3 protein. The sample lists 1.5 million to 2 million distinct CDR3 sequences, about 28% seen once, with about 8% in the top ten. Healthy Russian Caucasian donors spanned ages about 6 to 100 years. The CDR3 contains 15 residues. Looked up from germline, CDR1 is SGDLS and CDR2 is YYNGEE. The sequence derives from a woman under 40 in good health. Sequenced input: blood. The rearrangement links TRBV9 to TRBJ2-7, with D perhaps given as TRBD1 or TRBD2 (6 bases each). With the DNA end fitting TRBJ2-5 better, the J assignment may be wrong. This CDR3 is CASSPRGEFRETQYF. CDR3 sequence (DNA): TGTGCCAGCAGCCCGAGGGGGGAGTTCAGAGAGACCCAGTACTTC.